The 22 T cell receptor beta chains reported below all come from one sample, sequenced in a study of blood T cell repertoires in COVID-19. Produced via immunoSEQ multiplex PCR; TCRdb's table is partial and in-frame only. The sample has more than 150,000 clones; about 79% are singletons. Sequenced input: peripheral blood. These receptor sequences come from a woman aged 45-65 years with acute or convalescent COVID-19.

V is TRBV21-1 and J is TRBJ2-5; the table's D call of TRBD2 was not tested on the DNA. TRBV21-1 constitutes a pseudogene. The CDR3 is 20 amino acids. As DNA, the CDR3 is TGTGCCAGCAGCAAAGCGCCGGGGCTAGCGGGAATTGTTTTCCAAGAGACCCAGTACTTC. This encodes CASSKAPGLAGIVFQETQYF.

The rearrangement links TRBV6-6 to TRBJ2-1; D gene ambiguous. The V and J ends lost 0 bases and 8 bases respectively, with 5 bases between them. This CDR3 contains 12 residues. Germline V gives CDR1 MNHNY, CDR2 SVGAGI (reference sequence). The CDR3 reads CASSYSYYEQFF. The CDR3 nucleotides are TGTGCCAGCAGTTACTCCTATTATGAGCAGTTCTTC.

The V call is TRBV3-1 (or the pseudogene TRBV3-2), the J call TRBJ1-3; the D is unclear. With 3 bases removed from V and 2 bases from J, the gap between germline ends came to 11 bases. Germline CDR1 LGHDT, CDR2 YNNKEL (reference sequence). The CDR3 runs to 15 residues. CDR3 sequence: CASSQARRAGNTIYF. DNA for the CDR3: TGTGCCAGCAGCCAGGCCCGGAGGGCTGGAAACACCATATATTTT.

V is TRBV5-1 and J is TRBJ1-2; D unclear. The length of the CDR3 is 14 residues. Germline-derived CDR1 and CDR2 are SGHRS and YFSETQ. Deletions cut 4 bases from V and 7 bases from J, with 17 bases between. CDR3 loop: CASSPGSQVRGYTF. CDR3 sequence (DNA): TGCGCCAGCAGCCCTGGGAGTCAGGTCCGTGGCTACACCTTC.

This clone was counted a few times. Here the CDR3 reads CASSQVNLPGTEAFF. The CDR3 DNA follows: TGCGCCAGCAGCCAAGTGAATCTCCCGGGGACTGAAGCTTTCTTT. This chain connects TRBV4-3 to TRBJ1-1; D gene ambiguous. The V end was cut by 1 base, the J end by 5 bases, with 14 bases between. Per germline, CDR1 LGHNA and CDR2 YSLEER. The CDR3 totals 15 residues.

The CDR3 reads CASRGTTGGGTDTQYF. Here the CDR3 DNA reads TGTGCCAGCAGGGGAACGACAGGGGGCGGGACAGATACGCAGTATTTT. The gene calls are TRBV6-6 and TRBJ2-3, with TRBD1 identical over 10 bases. Germline V gene sequence: CDR1 MNHNY, CDR2 SVGAGI (reference sequence). Trimming removed 6 bases from V and 3 bases from J; junction bases left unmatched: 9. The CDR3 has 16 residues.

This sequence joins TRBV5-4 and TRBJ2-5; TRBD1 matches 12 bases. V lost 7 bases, J lost 5 bases, and 9 bases stayed unmatched. The CDR3 is made up of 15 amino acids. Germline values: CDR1 SGHNT, CDR2 YYREEE (reference sequence). The CDR3: CASFGTGGGGETQYF. In DNA form, the CDR3 reads TGTGCCAGCTTCGGGACAGGGGGCGGAGGCGAGACCCAGTACTTC.

The J gene is TRBJ1-2, the V gene TRBV28, with 9 positions matching TRBD1. Germline CDR1 and CDR2: MDHEN and SYDVKM. This CDR3 spans 14 amino acids. Trimming cost V 3 bases and J 2 bases; bases outside gene matches: 1. The CDR3 DNA reads TGTGCCAGCAGTTTTACAGGGGGCAACTATGGCTACACCTTC. Its protein product is CASSFTGGNYGYTF.

The chain joins TRBV2 to TRBJ2-4; possibly TRBD2 for D (6 bases). The CDR3 spans 16 residues. The V gene lost 4 bases and the J gene lost 7 bases, with 20 bases spanning the gap. Germline CDR1 SNHLY, CDR2 FYNNEI. CDR3 nucleotides: TGTGCCAGCAGTGTTTGGGGGAGCGGGCCTGGCAACATTCAGTACTTC. This translates into CASSVWGSGPGNIQYF.

J is TRBJ2-5 and V is TRBV4-3; 7 bases are shared with TRBD2. V shed 3 bases, J shed 0 bases, and the junction held 4 bases outside the gene matches. Germline V gene data show CDR1 as LGHNA and CDR2 as YSLEER. The CDR3 extends over 15 amino acids. The CDR3 loop is CASSQSRGYQETQYF. The DNA for the CDR3 is TGCGCCAGCAGCCAGTCGCGGGGGTACCAAGAGACCCAGTACTTC.

The chain combines TRBV6-5 with TRBJ2-7; 11 bases line up with TRBD2. This CDR3 spans 15 amino acids. After removal of 4 bases from V and 9 bases from J, the junction contained 11 bases not matched to a gene. Germline V gives CDR1 MNHEY, CDR2 SVGAGI. The DNA for the CDR3 is TGTGCCAGCAGTTCCCCCGGGACTAGCGGCTATACGCAGTACTTC. Its translation: CASSSPGTSGYTQYF.

The count of this clone is one. J is TRBJ2-7 and V is TRBV2, with 8 bases that match TRBD1. V lost 3 bases and J lost 7; bases outside the gene matches: 17. Germline V gene sequence: CDR1 SNHLY, CDR2 FYNNEI. The CDR3 runs 17 residues. The CDR3 sequence is CASSDAALRQGSWEQYF. CDR3 in DNA: TGTGCCAGCAGTGATGCGGCCCTACGACAGGGGTCTTGGGAGCAGTACTTC. Full variable domain (rest looked up from reference TRBV2 and TRBJ2-7): EPEVTQTPSHQVTQMGQEVILRCVPISNHLYFYWYRQILGQKVEFLVSFYNNEISEKSEIFDDQFSVERPDGSNFTLKIRSTKLEDSAMYFCASSDAALRQGSWEQYFGPGTRLTVT.

This clone showed up just a few times. This same CDR3 is encoded by further DNA sequences in the sample. The CDR3 sequence is CASSLGLAGGPQETQYF. CDR3 DNA: TGTGCCAGCAGCTTAGGTCTAGCGGGAGGTCCCCAAGAGACCCAGTACTTC. The chain is built from TRBV7-6 and TRBJ2-5; 11 nucleotides agree with TRBD2. The V gene end was trimmed by 1 base and the J gene end by 1 base; junction bases not matched to a gene: 5. Germline V gene lookup returns CDR1 SGHVS and CDR2 FNYEAQ. The CDR3 loop spans 17 amino acids.

The rearrangement uses TRBV11-1 and TRBJ2-1; maybe TRBD1 (5 bases). CDR1 is SGHAT, CDR2 FQDESV, per germline (reference sequence). The CDR3 has 14 residues. V was pared by 4 bases and J by 0 bases, with 7 bases between. For the CDR3, the DNA is TGTGCCAGCAGCTACAGGAGCTCCTACAATGAGCAGTTCTTC. Its translation: CASSYRSSYNEQFF.

The J gene is TRBJ2-1, the V gene TRBV6-5; 7 bases agree with TRBD1. CDR3 length: 14 residues. After removal of 6 bases from V and 0 bases from J, the junction contained 2 bases not matched to a gene. Germline V gene data show CDR1 as MNHEY and CDR2 as SVGAGI. CDR3 in DNA: TGTGCCAGCAGCCGGGACAGCTCCTACAATGAGCAGTTCTTC. Translating it yields CASSRDSSYNEQFF.

The chain couples TRBV7-2 to TRBJ1-5; D perhaps matches TRBD1 (5 bases). Per germline, CDR1 SGHTA and CDR2 FQGNSA. CDR3 size: 15 residues. Trimming stripped 6 bases from V and 0 bases from J, with 12 bases between. CDR3 nucleotide sequence: TGTGCCAGCAGTTACAGTCAGGGTAGCAATCAGCCCCAGCATTTT. Translated, it gives CASSYSQGSNQPQHF.

This clone was seen only a few times. The chain has TRBV11-2 and TRBJ1-5, with a possible D match to TRBD1 (5 bases). V gave up 1 base and J gave up 7 bases, with 11 bases separating them. The CDR3 sequence is 14 residues long. The germline CDR1 and CDR2 sequences are SGHAT and FQNNGV. The CDR3: CASSLAGDRQPQHF. The DNA for the CDR3 is TGTGCCAGCAGCTTAGCGGGGGACCGGCAGCCCCAGCATTTT.

The chain links TRBV18 to TRBJ1-5; possibly TRBD1 for D (5 bases). The CDR3 sequence is 14 residues long. Germline V lookup: CDR1 KGHSH, CDR2 LQKENI. The germline V and J ends were trimmed by 3 bases and 6 bases, with 12 bases remaining between them. The CDR3 DNA reads as TGTGCCAGCTCACCGGGAACCGGGGGTCAGCCCCAGCATTTT. Protein sequence: CASSPGTGGQPQHF.

The chain combines TRBV4-2 with TRBJ1-4; D not certain. V lost 1 base and J lost 5, with 11 bases in between. There are 15 residues in the CDR3. The germline gives CDR1 LGHNA, CDR2 YNFKEQ. Here the CDR3 reads CASSQVQTVNEKLFF. CDR3 nucleotides: TGTGCCAGCAGCCAAGTTCAAACGGTAAATGAAAAACTGTTTTTT.

This chain connects TRBV6-2 or TRBV6-3 to TRBJ2-2, with D hard to call. Germline-derived CDR1 and CDR2 are MNHEY and SVGEGT. The CDR3 length is 14 residues. V was trimmed by 6 bases and J by 0 bases, leaving 8 bases between them. The chain's CDR3 is CASSHGANTGELFF. The CDR3 region has the DNA TGTGCCAGCAGCCATGGAGCGAACACCGGGGAGCTGTTTTTT.

This clone showed up just once. The chain recombines TRBV6-5 with TRBJ2-3; 8 bases map to TRBD2. Germline V gene data show CDR1 as MNHEY and CDR2 as SVGAGI. The junction had 11 bases not matched to a gene; V was cut back by 6 bases and J by 6 bases. This CDR3 region has 15 residues. The chain's CDR3 is CASRSSGGAGDTQYF. The CDR3 DNA sequence: TGTGCCAGCAGATCCTCCGGGGGGGCCGGGGATACGCAGTATTTT.

The chain joins TRBV24-1 to TRBJ1-1; 9 bases are a match to TRBD1. This CDR3 region has 16 residues. From germline, CDR1 is KGHDR and CDR2 SFDVKD. Trimming removed 10 bases from V and 0 bases from J; junction bases left unmatched: 11. The CDR3 DNA sequence: TGTGCCACAACCAGAAGGACAGGGGAGATGAACACTGAAGCTTTCTTT. Its protein product is CATTRRTGEMNTEAFF.